The sample holds many counts of the clone carrying this T cell receptor (beta chain). Its specificity is unknown. The data were obtained in a study of identical twins. In germline, CDR1 is SQVTM, CDR2 ANQGSEA. V dropped 3 bases and J dropped 1 base, with 12 bases sitting between them. The length of the CDR3 is 14 residues. TCRdb re-derived calls from the 5' RACE reads in MiXCR, one entry per CDR3 protein. The sample has about 200,000 distinct CDR3 sequences; around 8% are singletons. General observations from the study: Invariant MAIT and iNKT cells are populations that could partly confound zero-insertion analyses. Cord blood beta clonotypes present at high abundance carried fewer insertions; no such pattern appeared in memory repertoires. Rather than following the same donors, the conclusions depended on cross-sectional statistical analysis.

This sample was shared with a second study, whose subject was yellow fever vaccine responses in identical twins. That investigation notes: As reported, the vaccine T cell response of twins seemed partly convergent and partly personalized.

This chain uses TRBV29-1 with TRBJ1-1; perhaps TRBD1 as D (5 bases). Sequencing was carried out using memory (CD45RO+) T cells sorted from blood. The receptor was derived from a woman between 18 and 29 years old in good health. The CDR3 region has the DNA TGCAGCGTTGATACGGACACGAAGAACACTGAAGCTTTCTTT. Translating it yields CSVDTDTKNTEAFF.